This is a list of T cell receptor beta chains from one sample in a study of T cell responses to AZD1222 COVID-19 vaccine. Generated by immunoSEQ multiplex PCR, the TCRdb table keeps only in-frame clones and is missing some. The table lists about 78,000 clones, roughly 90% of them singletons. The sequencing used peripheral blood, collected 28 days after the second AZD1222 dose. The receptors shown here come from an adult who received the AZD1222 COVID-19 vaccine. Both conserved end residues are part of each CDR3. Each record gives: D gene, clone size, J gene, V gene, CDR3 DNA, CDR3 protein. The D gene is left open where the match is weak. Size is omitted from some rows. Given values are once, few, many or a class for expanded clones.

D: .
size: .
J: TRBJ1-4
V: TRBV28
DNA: TGTGCCAGCAGTCGGCCTGGTGAAAAACTGTTTTTT
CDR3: CASSRPGEKLFF

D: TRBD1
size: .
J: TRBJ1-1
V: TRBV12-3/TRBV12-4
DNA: TGTGCCAGCAGTCACAGGGGAGGCACTGAAGCTTTCTTT
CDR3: CASSHRGGTEAFF

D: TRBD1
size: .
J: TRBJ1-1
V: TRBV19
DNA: TGTGCCAGTAGTCCCAGGACAGGGAAGAACACTGAAGCTTTCTTT
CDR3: CASSPRTGKNTEAFF

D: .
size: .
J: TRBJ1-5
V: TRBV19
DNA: TGTGCCAGTAGTATGAGCAGGGGTGGATATAGCAATCAGCCCCAGCATTTT
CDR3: CASSMSRGGYSNQPQHF

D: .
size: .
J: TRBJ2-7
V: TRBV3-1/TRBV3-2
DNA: TGTGCCAGCAGCCAAGATGTCTCCCCAGGGTACGATTCTTACGAGCAGTACTTC
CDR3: CASSQDVSPGYDSYEQYF

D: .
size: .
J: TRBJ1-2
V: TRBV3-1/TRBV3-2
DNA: TGTGCCAGCAGCCAAGATGGACCTCGGGATGGCTACACCTTC
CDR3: CASSQDGPRDGYTF

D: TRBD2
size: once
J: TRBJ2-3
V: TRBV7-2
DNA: TGTGCCAGCAGCTTGAGACTAGCGGGGGGCACAGATACGCAGTATTTT
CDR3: CASSLRLAGGTDTQYF

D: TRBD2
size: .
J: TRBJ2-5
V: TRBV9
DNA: TGTGCCAGCAGCCCCCGGGGGCGGGGGGGGCGTTGGCAAGAGACCCAGTACTTC
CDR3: CASSPRGRGGRWQETQYF

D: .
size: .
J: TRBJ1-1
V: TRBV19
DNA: TGTGCCAGTAGTATAGAAGGCATAGAAAACACTGAAGCTTTCTTT
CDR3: CASSIEGIENTEAFF

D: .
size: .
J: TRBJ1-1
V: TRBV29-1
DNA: TGCAGCGTTGTAATGAGCAGGGGCCCGATGGGGACTGAAGCTTTCTTT
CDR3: CSVVMSRGPMGTEAFF

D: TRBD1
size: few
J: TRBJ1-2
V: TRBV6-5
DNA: TGTGCCAGCAGTATTCAAGCGGGACAGGGCTATGGCTACACCTTC
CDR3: CASSIQAGQGYGYTF

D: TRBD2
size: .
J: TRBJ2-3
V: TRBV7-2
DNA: TGTGCCAGCAGCTTAGCGGCAGGGACCATGCGGGGGGGGCAGTATTTT
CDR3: CASSLAAGTMRGGQYF

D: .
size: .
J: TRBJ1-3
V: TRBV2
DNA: TGTGCCAGCGGGGGATTCGGAAACACCATATATTTT
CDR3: CASGGFGNTIYF

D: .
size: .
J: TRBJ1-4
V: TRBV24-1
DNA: TGTGCCACCAGTGATGGGCACCCCGAAAAACTGTTTTTT
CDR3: CATSDGHPEKLFF

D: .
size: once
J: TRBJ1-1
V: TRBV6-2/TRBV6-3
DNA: TGTGCCAGCAGTGACGGAGTAATGAACACTGAAGCTTTCTTT
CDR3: CASSDGVMNTEAFF

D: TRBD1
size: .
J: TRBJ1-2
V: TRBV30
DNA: TGTGCCTGGAGTGTACCAGGGGGGAGAGACACCTTC
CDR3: CAWSVPGGRDTF

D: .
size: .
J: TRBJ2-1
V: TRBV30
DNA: TGTGCCTGTCGCGGTAGCTCCTACAATGAGCAGTTCTTC
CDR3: CACRGSSYNEQFF

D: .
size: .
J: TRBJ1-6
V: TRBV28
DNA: TGTGCCAGCAGTTTAGCAGGGGTGGATTCACCCCTCCACTTT
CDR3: CASSLAGVDSPLHF

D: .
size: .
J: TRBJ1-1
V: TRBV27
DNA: TGTGCCAGCAGTTTTGGTGGGTCTACTGAAGCTTTCTTT
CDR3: CASSFGGSTEAFF

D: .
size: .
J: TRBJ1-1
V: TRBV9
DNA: TGTGCCAGCAGCCCCCAGGGAAGAATGGACACTGAAGCTTTCTTT
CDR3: CASSPQGRMDTEAFF

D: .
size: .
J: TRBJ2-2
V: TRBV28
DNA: TGTGCCAGCAGTGCATCCAACACCGGGGAGCTGTTTTTT
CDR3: CASSASNTGELFF

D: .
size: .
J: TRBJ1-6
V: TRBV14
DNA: TGTGCCAGCAGCCAAGATGGAGGACTGCGCTCACCCCTCCACTTT
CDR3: CASSQDGGLRSPLHF

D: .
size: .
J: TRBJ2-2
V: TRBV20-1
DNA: TGCAGTGCTTCCATGGTCGGGGAGCTGTTTTTT
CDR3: CSASMVGELFF

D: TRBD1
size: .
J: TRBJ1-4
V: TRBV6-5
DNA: TGTGCCAGCAGTTTCTCGACAGGGCCAAATGAAAAACTGTTTTTT
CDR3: CASSFSTGPNEKLFF

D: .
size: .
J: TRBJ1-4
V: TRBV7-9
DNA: TGTGCCAGCAGCTTAGGGGGGTCAACTAATGAAAAACTGTTTTTT
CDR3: CASSLGGSTNEKLFF

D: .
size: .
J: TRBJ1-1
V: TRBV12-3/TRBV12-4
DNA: TGTGCCAGCAGTTTTGCAGTGAACACTGAAGCTTTCTTT
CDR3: CASSFAVNTEAFF

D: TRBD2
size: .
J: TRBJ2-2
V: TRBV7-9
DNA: TGTGCCAGCAGCCGCGGGAGGGGGCGCACCGGGGAGCTGTTTTTT
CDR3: CASSRGRGRTGELFF

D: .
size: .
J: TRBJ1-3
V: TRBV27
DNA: TGTGCCAGCAGGGGGTTCGATGGAAACACCATATATTTT
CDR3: CASRGFDGNTIYF

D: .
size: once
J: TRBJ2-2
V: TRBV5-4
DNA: TGTGCCAGCAGCCAAGAGGCATCGAACACCGGGGAGCTGTTTTTT
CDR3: CASSQEASNTGELFF